The rows below give T cell receptor beta chains drawn from one sample of a study of T cell responses to AZD1222 COVID-19 vaccine. Using immunoSEQ multiplex PCR, the repertoire was profiled, and TCRdb retains in-frame clones only, with some absent. The sample carries roughly 100,000 clones, around 94% recorded once. The sample was peripheral blood, taken on day 0 of AZD1222 vaccination. The receptors derive from an adult in good health. CDR3s include the opening cysteine and the closing phenylalanine or tryptophan. D genes are given only for firm matches. Rows may omit the clone size; those that give it use once, few, many or a size class.

d_call	j_call	v_call	clone_size	cdr3_aa	cdr3_nt
.	TRBJ1-3	TRBV6-5	.	CASSYGAAGNTIYF	TGTGCCAGCAGTTACGGGGCGGCCGGAAACACCATATATTTT
TRBD2	TRBJ2-3	TRBV11-2	.	CASSLTSGISTQYF	TGTGCCAGCAGCTTAACTAGCGGGATATCTACGCAGTATTTT
TRBD2	TRBJ2-5	TRBV5-1	.	CASSLGASGRRLQETQYF	TGCGCCAGCAGCTTGGGGGCTAGCGGGAGACGCCTCCAAGAGACCCAGTACTTC
.	TRBJ1-1	TRBV19	.	CASKQGNTEAFF	TGTGCCTCGAAACAGGGGAACACTGAAGCTTTCTTT
.	TRBJ2-1	TRBV6-5	.	CASSYGLGPEEQFF	TGTGCCAGCAGTTACGGTCTTGGGCCAGAAGAGCAGTTCTTC
.	TRBJ1-5	TRBV2	.	CASSVSSPGNQPQHF	TGTGCCAGCAGTGTTAGCTCCCCGGGCAATCAGCCCCAGCATTTT
.	TRBJ2-1	TRBV12-5	.	CASGSDPTYNEQFF	TGTGCTAGTGGCTCGGACCCGACCTACAATGAGCAGTTCTTC
.	TRBJ1-1	TRBV20-1	.	CSASRVEAFF	TGCAGTGCTTCCCGGGTTGAAGCTTTCTTT
.	TRBJ2-1	TRBV28	few	CASSLREDYNEQFF	TGTGCCAGCAGTTTAAGAGAGGATTACAATGAGCAGTTCTTC
.	TRBJ1-5	TRBV7-2	.	CASSPPGGYSNQPQHF	TGTGCCAGCAGCCCCCCAGGCGGATATAGCAATCAGCCCCAGCATTTT
TRBD2	TRBJ2-3	TRBV9	.	CASSPGLTSARGDTQYF	TGTGCCAGCAGCCCCGGTTTGACTAGCGCTCGGGGAGATACGCAGTATTTT
TRBD2	TRBJ2-2	TRBV7-6	.	CASSPGPRTSGSVGELFF	TGTGCCAGCAGCCCCGGACCAAGGACTAGCGGGAGCGTCGGGGAGCTGTTTTTT
.	TRBJ1-3	TRBV9	.	CASSVDAGPSGNTIYF	TGTGCCAGCAGCGTAGATGCAGGACCCTCTGGAAACACCATATATTTT
TRBD2	TRBJ2-7	TRBV6-2/TRBV6-3	.	CASSYSTGLAGLYSYEQYF	TGTGCCAGCAGTTACTCGACGGGACTAGCGGGGCTATACTCCTACGAGCAGTACTTC
.	TRBJ2-1	TRBV4-2	.	CASSRETGENEQFF	TGTGCCAGCAGCCGCGAAACGGGAGAAAATGAGCAGTTCTTC
TRBD1	TRBJ1-4	TRBV3-1/TRBV3-2	.	CASSQTQTGEGEKLFF	TGTGCCAGCAGCCAAACCCAGACAGGGGAAGGTGAAAAACTGTTTTTT
.	TRBJ2-4	TRBV14	.	CASSGRTTRAKNIQYF	TGTGCCAGCAGCGGACGGACTACAAGAGCCAAAAACATTCAGTACTTC
.	TRBJ2-2	TRBV6-5	.	CASSSNGRRTGELFF	TGTGCCAGCAGTTCGAACGGGCGCAGGACCGGGGAGCTGTTTTTT
.	TRBJ1-1	TRBV15	.	CATSQLRGSAEAFF	TGTGCCACCAGCCAACTCAGGGGTAGCGCTGAAGCTTTCTTT
TRBD1	TRBJ1-2	TRBV2	.	CASVDRGYGYTF	TGTGCCAGCGTTGACAGGGGATATGGCTACACCTTC
TRBD1	TRBJ1-4	TRBV2	.	CASSEGQGDEKLFF	TGTGCCAGCAGTGAGGGGCAGGGGGATGAAAAACTGTTTTTT
.	TRBJ1-5	TRBV27	.	CASAGSATGLSNQPQHF	TGTGCCAGCGCCGGAAGTGCGACGGGATTAAGCAATCAGCCCCAGCATTTT
TRBD2	TRBJ2-7	TRBV6-5	.	CASRVGTSTSYEQYF	TGTGCCAGCAGAGTGGGGACTAGCACTTCCTACGAGCAGTACTTC
TRBD1	TRBJ1-2	TRBV10-3	.	CAISERTGAISYYGYTF	TGTGCCATCAGTGAACGGACAGGGGCTATCTCCTATTATGGCTACACCTTC
.	TRBJ1-1	TRBV5-1	.	CASSLVMGRGDTEAFF	TGCGCCAGCAGCTTGGTTATGGGCAGGGGAGACACTGAAGCTTTCTTT
TRBD1	TRBJ1-2	TRBV14	.	CASSQIDRVYGYTF	TGTGCCAGCAGCCAAATCGACAGGGTTTATGGCTACACCTTC
TRBD1	TRBJ2-1	TRBV11-2	.	CASSPGTGAEQFF	TGTGCCAGCAGCCCAGGGACAGGCGCTGAGCAGTTCTTC
TRBD1	TRBJ1-2	TRBV7-2	.	CASSQGQTYNYGYTF	TGTGCCAGCAGCCAGGGACAGACCTATAACTATGGCTACACCTTC
.	TRBJ1-2	TRBV6-5	.	CASRAPLPRDGYTF	TGTGCCAGCAGAGCACCTCTCCCACGAGATGGCTACACCTTC
TRBD1	TRBJ2-4	TRBV18	.	CASGETGGKNIQYF	TGTGCCAGCGGAGAGACAGGGGGCAAAAACATTCAGTACTTC